The 7 T cell receptor beta chains presented below share a single source sample, sequenced in a study of graft-versus-host responses after intestinal transplantation. No antigen has been identified for these receptors. Repertoires were generated with immunoSEQ multiplex PCR, while TCRdb's copy carries only in-frame clones and drops some. The table shows nearly 90,000 clones, with less than 90% occurring only once. This specimen consisted of unstimulated CD8+ T cells sorted from spleen or lymph node cells, obtained before intestinal transplant. The receptors stem from a human donor who received an intestinal transplant.

This sequence joins TRBV15 and TRBJ1-1; D remains ambiguous. Trimming shortened V by 1 base and J by 3 bases, and 3 bases separated the two germline ends. The CDR3 sequence is 12 residues long. Germline lookup yields CDR1 LNHNV and CDR2 YYDKDF (reference sequence). This CDR3 reads CATSRVDTEAFF. As DNA, the CDR3 is TGTGCCACCAGCAGAGTAGACACTGAAGCTTTCTTT.

The rearrangement links TRBV11-1 to TRBJ2-1; 7 bases line up with TRBD2. V was clipped by 2 bases and J by 2 bases; unmatched bases: 3. Germline-derived CDR1 and CDR2 are SGHAT and FQDESV (reference sequence). This CDR3 has 15 residues. CDR3 DNA sequence: TGTGCCAGCAGCTTATTAGGGACTACCTACAATGAGCAGTTCTTC. Protein: CASSLLGTTYNEQFF.

The rearrangement uses TRBV6-5 and TRBJ1-1, with D hard to call. The length of the CDR3 is 15 residues. The V end lost 3 bases, the J end lost 1 base, and 12 bases lay between the germline ends. Germline CDR1 reads MNHEY; CDR2 reads SVGAGI. CDR3 DNA: TGTGCCAGCAGTTATACCAGAGGGAAGAACACTGAAGCTTTCTTT. Protein sequence: CASSYTRGKNTEAFF.

The rearrangement uses TRBV19 and TRBJ1-2; D is perhaps TRBD1 (6 bases). The germline V gene has CDR1 LNHDA and CDR2 SQIVND (reference sequence). There are 15 residues in the CDR3. Trimming cost V 3 bases and J 0 bases, with 11 bases left between them. The CDR3 spells CASSIQTGTNYGYTF. CDR3 sequence (DNA): TGTGCCAGTAGTATTCAGACAGGCACTAACTATGGCTACACCTTC.

The chain recombines TRBV5-1 with TRBJ2-7, with TRBD1 matching 9 bases. The CDR3 is 16 residues long. Trimming took 1 base from V and 3 from J; bases not matched to a gene: 8. Germline V gives CDR1 SGHRS, CDR2 YFSETQ. This CDR3 is CASSLRDGTGNYEQYF. CDR3 coding DNA: TGCGCCAGCAGCTTGCGGGACGGGACAGGGAACTACGAGCAGTACTTC.

This chain connects TRBV6-5 to TRBJ2-7, with 7 bases lining up with TRBD1. The germline CDR1 and CDR2 sequences are MNHEY and SVGAGI. The CDR3 spans 14 residues. The trim removed 0 bases at V and 7 bases at J, leaving 6 bases unmatched. CDR3 region: CASSYSGGLGEQYF. In DNA, the CDR3 is TGTGCCAGCAGTTACTCAGGGGGCCTGGGGGAGCAGTACTTC.

The rearrangement links TRBV4-1 to TRBJ2-2; TRBD2 is a possible D gene (6 bases). V dropped 1 base and J dropped 2 bases, with 11 bases sitting between them. The CDR3 is 16 amino acids. Germline V gene lookup returns CDR1 MGHRA and CDR2 YSYEKL. This chain's CDR3 is CASSQVRGLNTGELFF. The CDR3, as DNA: TGCGCCAGCAGCCAAGTTCGGGGACTCAACACCGGGGAGCTGTTTTTT.